This T cell receptor (beta chain) originates from a study of T-cell reconstitution after alpha-beta-depleted transplantation in children. Using unique molecular identifiers, the investigators prepared the TCRbeta library. From the PCR reads, TCRdb called clonotypes with MiXCR, one entry per CDR3 protein. The table lists roughly 350,000 distinct CDR3 sequences, roughly 15% of them singletons. Study results and caveats: One year post-transplant, T-cell counts and diversity were largely derived from T cells produced anew. Some patients owed their high day-60 TCRbeta diversity to surviving recipient T cells and thymic progenitors. Several hundred expanded graft clones reportedly gave rise to the alpha-beta T cells present about two months after transplant.

Remarks on this clonotype: Antigen unknown.

This CDR3 region has 9 residues. V lost 10 bases, J lost 7 bases, and 7 bases lay in between. The germline V gene has CDR1 MNHGY and CDR2 SVAAGI. The sample was PBMCs, mostly from graft donor cells, taken 360 days after TCRalphabeta/CD19-depleted stem cell transplant. The TCR was taken from a male patient aged 2-9 years who had a stem cell transplant for acute lymphoblastic leukemia, so the T cells may come from the graft donor. The rearrangement links TRBV6-9 to TRBJ2-5, with D hard to call. The CDR3 region is CAIGGTQYF. As DNA, the CDR3 is TGTGCCATTGGCGGGACCCAGTACTTC.